The clone carrying this T cell receptor (beta chain) was counted ten times or more. This sample was included in a study of T cells in Graves' hyperthyroidism and ophthalmopathy. CDR3 length: 14 amino acids. Germline lookup yields CDR1 KGHSH and CDR2 LQKENI. V dropped 5 bases and J dropped 7; count of bases not matched to a gene: 6. What was amplified from RNA transcripts were TCR beta CDR3 regions. A set of HTBI primers served as the primers for a first-round RT-PCR of the TCR CDR3. MiXCR, run by TCRdb on the multiplex PCR reads, gives a single entry per CDR3 protein. Among hundreds of thousands of distinct CDR3 sequences listed, 12% to 15% were seen once.

Sequencing was performed on blood. V gene TRBV18 combines with J gene TRBJ2-7, with 12 bases lining up with TRBD2. The clonotype originates from a young woman with Graves' hyperthyroidism. The CDR3 region has the DNA TGTGCCAGCTCAGAGACTAGCGGGAGTAGTGAGCAGTACTTC. Amino acids: CASSETSGSSEQYF.